This is a list of T cell receptor beta chains from one sample in a study of blood T cell repertoires in COVID-19. Sequenced by immunoSEQ multiplex PCR; TCRdb stores in-frame clones only, minus some. The data hold 45,000 to 60,000 clones, with around four fifths observed a single time. Sequenced sample: peripheral blood. The source is a woman in her sixties or seventies with acute or convalescent COVID-19. CDR3s include the opening cysteine and the closing phenylalanine or tryptophan. D genes are given only for firm matches. Clone size appears in some rows only: once, few, many, or a class for an expanded clone.

TRBV7-2,TRBJ1-5,-,-,TGTGCCAGCAGCCCGCGGGCGGGGCATCAGCCCCAGCATTTT,CASSPRAGHQPQHF
TRBV7-9,TRBJ2-2,-,-,TGTGCCAGCAGCAGGGACTGGAACACCGGGGAGCTGTTTTTT,CASSRDWNTGELFF
TRBV12-3/TRBV12-4,TRBJ1-2,-,-,TGTGCCAGCAGCGAGACAGGCCAATCTCGCTACACCTTC,CASSETGQSRYTF
TRBV5-1,TRBJ2-5,TRBD1,-,TGCGCCAGCACGGAACAGGGGTATAAGGGAGAGACCCAGTACTTC,CASTEQGYKGETQYF
TRBV6-5,TRBJ1-1,TRBD1,-,TGTGCCAGCTATATCCGACAGGGATCAGGTGAAGCTTTCTTT,CASYIRQGSGEAFF
TRBV15,TRBJ1-5,TRBD1,-,TGTGCCACCAGCAGAGGGGACAGGGGGCCGGGTCAGCCCCAGCATTTT,CATSRGDRGPGQPQHF
TRBV27,TRBJ2-1,TRBD2,-,TGTGCCAGCAGTTTTATAGCGGGGGGGCTTAATGAGCAGTTCTTC,CASSFIAGGLNEQFF
TRBV12-5,TRBJ2-7,-,-,TGTGCTAGTGGTTTGGGGTCAGGGGCCTACGAGCAGTACTTC,CASGLGSGAYEQYF
TRBV24-1,TRBJ2-7,-,-,TGTGCCACCAGTGATACAGGAGCCTACGAGCAGTACTTC,CATSDTGAYEQYF
TRBV5-6,TRBJ2-6,TRBD2,-,TGTGCCAGCAGCTGGGGACTAGCGGGAGCTACGTCTGGGGCCAACGTCCTGACTTTC,CASSWGLAGATSGANVLTF
TRBV28,TRBJ2-7,-,-,TGTGCCAGCAGTTTGGGGGCGCACAGCTCACCCTACGAGCAGTACTTC,CASSLGAHSSPYEQYF
TRBV28,TRBJ2-1,TRBD2,-,TGTGCCAGCAGGAGCGGGACTAGCGGCACCGTCTCCTACAATGAGCAGTTCTTC,CASRSGTSGTVSYNEQFF
TRBV5-6,TRBJ1-2,-,once,TGTGCCAGCAGCCCGGACACCAACTATGGCTACACCTTC,CASSPDTNYGYTF
TRBV5-1,TRBJ2-3,TRBD1,few,TGCGCCAGCAGCCCAGACAGGGGTGATACGCAGTATTTT,CASSPDRGDTQYF
TRBV5-5,TRBJ2-5,-,-,TGTGCCAGCAGCTTGGCCCCCCGGAGGCCCAGAGAGACCCAGTACTTC,CASSLAPRRPRETQYF
TRBV7-6,TRBJ2-7,-,-,TGTGCCAGCAGCTCCGGGACTGGCTACTACGAGCAGTACTTC,CASSSGTGYYEQYF
TRBV24-1,TRBJ2-3,TRBD2,-,TGTGCCACCAGTGATTTGCGCCTAGCGGGAACAGATACGCAGTATTTT,CATSDLRLAGTDTQYF
TRBV12-3/TRBV12-4,TRBJ1-1,-,-,TGTGCCAGCAGTTTGACAAACACTGAAGCTTTCTTT,CASSLTNTEAFF
TRBV5-4,TRBJ1-2,-,-,TGTGCCAGCAGCTTGGGGCCAGGGGACTATGGCTACACCTTC,CASSLGPGDYGYTF
TRBV18,TRBJ2-3,-,-,TGTGCCAGCTCAGACAGAGACACAGATACGCAGTATTTT,CASSDRDTDTQYF
TRBV5-1,TRBJ1-1,TRBD1,-,TGCGCCAGCAGCGTCCGGGACAGGGCGAACACTGAAGCTTTCTTT,CASSVRDRANTEAFF
TRBV7-9,TRBJ2-2,-,-,TGTGCCAGCAGCTTAGCGGGAGCGACCGGGGAGCTGTTTTTT,CASSLAGATGELFF
TRBV5-1,TRBJ2-2,-,-,TGCGCCAGCAGCCGAATGAGTACAGGCAACACCGGGGAGCTGTTTTTT,CASSRMSTGNTGELFF
TRBV18,TRBJ1-1,TRBD1,-,TGTGCCAGCTCACGCGAACAGGGGTCGGGCACTGAAGCTTTCTTT,CASSREQGSGTEAFF
TRBV6-6,TRBJ1-4,-,once,TGTGCCAGCGGCAGGGGTGGTGAAAAACTGTTTTTT,CASGRGGEKLFF
TRBV28,TRBJ1-2,-,-,TGTGCCAGCGGAAAGGGACTTCATGGCTACACCTTC,CASGKGLHGYTF
TRBV7-2,TRBJ1-5,TRBD1,-,TGTGCCAGCAGGACAGGGGGCGGCAATCAGCCCCAGCATTTT,CASRTGGGNQPQHF
TRBV10-1,TRBJ2-2,TRBD2,-,TGCGCCAGCAGTGCAGGGACTAGCGGGAGTCCGTACACCGGGGAGCTGTTTTTT,CASSAGTSGSPYTGELFF
TRBV18,TRBJ2-1,TRBD2,-,TGTGCCAGCTCACCAACTAGCGGGGGGGCTAGCGGTGAGCAGTTCTTC,CASSPTSGGASGEQFF
TRBV5-5,TRBJ1-5,-,-,TGTGCCAGCAGCAAAACACGAGGGGGAGAACAGCCCCAGCATTTT,CASSKTRGGEQPQHF
TRBV7-9,TRBJ2-2,TRBD2,-,TGTGCCAGCAGCTTAGTTCAGGCAGCGGGGTCCACCGGGGAGCTGTTTTTT,CASSLVQAAGSTGELFF
TRBV6-5,TRBJ2-7,TRBD2,-,TGTGCCAGCAGTTACTCTAGCGGGAGCTCCTACGAGCAGTACTTC,CASSYSSGSSYEQYF
TRBV12-5,TRBJ2-7,TRBD2,-,TGTGCTAGTGGTTTGGCCCGACTAGCGGGGGACTACGAGCAGTACTTC,CASGLARLAGDYEQYF
TRBV5-6,TRBJ1-2,-,-,TGTGCCAGCAGCTTGGAGGGACAATTGAGAGCTAACTATGGCTACACCTTC,CASSLEGQLRANYGYTF
TRBV5-6,TRBJ1-2,TRBD1,-,TGTGCCAGCAGCTTGAACAGGGGGCTCTATGGCTACACCTTC,CASSLNRGLYGYTF
TRBV24-1,TRBJ2-3,-,-,TGTGCCACCAGTGATTTTTCGGCGGGGGCAGGTGATACGCAGTATTTT,CATSDFSAGAGDTQYF
TRBV5-1,TRBJ1-2,-,-,TGCGCCAGCAGCTTGGAAAGATCGGGCTATGGCTACACCTTC,CASSLERSGYGYTF
TRBV10-1,TRBJ1-6,-,-,TGCGCCAGGACACCGGGACACCCACTCTCCTATAATTCACCCCTCCACTTT,CARTPGHPLSYNSPLHF